This entry lists 28 T cell receptor beta chains sequenced from one sample in a study of shared clonotypes between healthy human individuals (TCRdb year 2020). The protocol used for the library was the immunoSEQ multiplex PCR assay. In TCRdb, the immuneACCESS table is reduced to in-frame sequences with V and J assigned. These tables do not hold every clone; where another copy was compared, an unresolved V gene accounts for under half, and the others remain unexplained. The sample table records about 2.1 million clones; roughly 95% of these occur just once. Around 1.8% of the sample is taken by the ten largest. CD8 naive samples were obtained by positive selection for CCR7 among CD45RO-negative cells, yielding a CD45RA+CCR7+ population from which TemRA cells were excluded. Sequencing was carried out using naive CD8+ T cells from PBMCs. The meaning of the sample's cell subset or site label: CD45RA+CCR7+. These receptors were taken from a man younger than 35 in good health. Some clones in this sample may be carry-over from other donors' samples.

The CDR3 region is CSVERGLAGHEQYF. CDR3 nucleotides: TGCAGCGTTGAACGGGGCCTAGCGGGGCACGAGCAGTACTTC. The rearrangement uses TRBV29-1 and TRBJ2-7; TRBD2 matches at 9 bases. The junction had 7 bases not matched to a gene; V was cut back by 2 bases and J by 5 bases. Germline CDR1 is SQVTM and CDR2 is ANQGSEA. There are 14 residues in the CDR3.

The chain combines TRBV29-1 with TRBJ2-1; 11 bases map to TRBD2. Trimming took 6 bases from V and 4 from J; bases not matched to a gene: 5. CDR1 is SQVTM, CDR2 ANQGSEA, per germline. The CDR3 runs 14 residues. The DNA for the CDR3 is TGCAGCGTCATGACTAGCGGGATTTACAATGAGCAGTTCTTC. Its translation is CSVMTSGIYNEQFF.

DNA for the CDR3: TGCAGCGTTGAAGGGCGGGAACAGACTGAAGCTTTCTTT. This translates into CSVEGREQTEAFF. The chain joins TRBV29-1 to TRBJ1-1, with no clear D. The V and J ends lost 1 base and 5 bases respectively, with 11 bases between them. CDR1 SQVTM and CDR2 ANQGSEA come from the germline V gene. This CDR3 is built from 13 residues.

Note on this clone: Different DNA sequences within this sample yield the same CDR3. CDR3 in amino acids: CASSVVGSSYEQYF. The CDR3 coding sequence is TGTGCCAGCAGCGTAGTGGGCAGTTCCTACGAGCAGTACTTC. The chain recombines TRBV9 with TRBJ2-7; D uncertain. Per the germline V gene, CDR1 is SGDLS and CDR2 is YYNGEE. This CDR3 spans 14 amino acids. V gave up 0 bases and J gave up 1 base, with 8 bases separating them.

As DNA, the CDR3 is TGTGCCAGCAGCCCGGCCTGGGGTCTCCAAGAGACCCAGTACTTC. It codes for CASSPAWGLQETQYF. The chain carries TRBV7-3 and TRBJ2-5; no clear D. The CDR3 is 15 amino acids. Trimming removed 5 bases from V and 1 base from J, with 14 bases in between. CDR1 and CDR2 from the germline V gene are SGHTA and FQGTGA.

The chain recombines TRBV7-2 with TRBJ2-7, with D tentatively TRBD1 (5 bases). V was clipped by 6 bases and J by 3 bases, with 12 bases between them. CDR1 is SGHTA and CDR2 is FQGNSA in the germline V gene. This CDR3 is built from 13 residues. CDR3: CASRARQNYEQYF. CDR3 DNA: TGTGCCAGCAGGGCTAGACAGAACTACGAGCAGTACTTC.

The V and J genes are TRBV28 and TRBJ1-1; no clear D. CDR1 and CDR2 (germline): MDHEN, SYDVKM. This CDR3 region has 14 residues. V lost 6 bases and J 5 bases, leaving 16 bases between the germline ends. CDR3 in amino acids: CASRRTRTVTEAFF. In DNA form, the CDR3 reads TGTGCCAGCAGACGTACCCGAACGGTAACTGAAGCTTTCTTT.

The gene calls are TRBV28 and TRBJ1-5, with 8 positions matching TRBD1. The CDR3 is made up of 17 amino acids. CDR1 and CDR2 (germline): MDHEN, SYDVKM. J gave up 5 bases and V 2 bases, and 11 bases lay outside the gene matches. The CDR3 here is CASSLNPRTGIDQPQHF. In DNA form, the CDR3 reads TGTGCCAGCAGTTTAAATCCTAGGACAGGGATCGATCAGCCCCAGCATTTT.

The chain recombines TRBV9 with TRBJ1-1; no reliable D call. This CDR3 contains 14 residues. V dropped 0 bases and J dropped 6 bases, with 12 bases sitting between them. Looked up from germline, CDR1 is SGDLS and CDR2 is YYNGEE. The DNA for the CDR3 is TGTGCCAGCAGCGTAGCCAGGTTGGGCCCTGAAGCTTTCTTT. Residues: CASSVARLGPEAFF. Variable domain in full (rest from reference TRBV9 and TRBJ1-1): DSGVTQTPKHLITATGQRVTLRCSPRSGDLSVYWYQQSLDQGLQFLIQYYNGEERAKGNILERFSAQQFPDLHSELNLSSLELGDSALYFCASSVARLGPEAFFGQGTRLTVV.

The CDR3 DNA follows: TGTGCCAGCAGCTTAGGCGCAGGCCCCGGGGCCAACGTCCTGACTTTC. This codes for CASSLGAGPGANVLTF. J is TRBJ2-6 and V is TRBV7-8; D not certain. The length of the CDR3 is 16 residues. Germline-derived CDR1 and CDR2 are SGHVS and FQNEAQ. The V end lost 1 base, the J end lost 4 bases, and 11 bases lay between the germline ends.

V usage is TRBV28 and J usage is TRBJ2-1; D is unclear. Deletions cut 6 bases from V and 1 base from J, with 13 bases between. From germline, CDR1 is MDHEN and CDR2 SYDVKM. The length of the CDR3 is 15 residues. As DNA, the CDR3 is TGTGCCAGCAGACCTCTACGGTCTTCCTACAATGAGCAGTTCTTC. Residues: CASRPLRSSYNEQFF.

The chain combines TRBV18 with TRBJ1-5; D not resolved. Per germline, CDR1 KGHSH and CDR2 LQKENI. The V gene lost 3 bases and the J gene lost 6 bases, with 15 bases spanning the gap. CDR3 length: 15 residues. The CDR3 loop is CASSPETSMIQPQHF. The CDR3 nucleotides are TGTGCCAGCTCACCCGAGACCTCAATGATTCAGCCCCAGCATTTT.

The V call is TRBV7-9, the J call TRBJ1-2; no reliable D call. The CDR3 runs to 15 residues. V lost 3 bases and J lost 3, with 14 bases in between. Germline CDR1 SEHNR, CDR2 FQNEAQ (reference sequence). The CDR3 spells CASSFSPTSDYGYTF. The CDR3, as DNA: TGTGCCAGCAGCTTTTCTCCCACGTCGGACTATGGCTACACCTTC.

The CDR3 DNA follows: TGTGCCAGCGGCCCCCAGGGGGCTACCTACAATGAGCAGTTCTTC. This sequence encodes CASGPQGATYNEQFF. The V gene is TRBV19, the J gene TRBJ2-1; the match to TRBD1 covers 8 bases. V shed 9 bases and J 2 bases; nucleotides not matched to a gene: 9. There are 15 residues in the CDR3. Per germline, CDR1 LNHDA and CDR2 SQIVND (reference sequence).

This clone was observed a handful of times. The V call is TRBV2, the J call TRBJ2-5; either TRBD1 or TRBD2 may supply D (5 bases each). The germline CDR1 and CDR2 sequences are SNHLY and FYNNEI. The CDR3 runs 12 residues. The V and J ends lost 5 bases and 9 bases respectively, with 13 bases between them. CDR3 in amino acids: CASSTSEGSQYF. The CDR3 DNA reads TGTGCCAGCAGTACTTCCGAGGGGTCCCAGTACTTC.

CDR3 protein: CASSLRLTDYEQYF. The CDR3 DNA is TGTGCCAGCAGCTTGAGGCTTACGGACTACGAGCAGTACTTC. This chain uses TRBV11-2 with TRBJ2-7; D is unclear. Germline CDR1 and CDR2: SGHAT and FQNNGV. The CDR3 covers 14 residues. Trimming stripped 3 bases from V and 3 bases from J, with 12 bases between.

The genes are TRBV5-1 and TRBJ2-1, with D hard to call. With 0 bases removed from V and 4 bases from J, the gap between germline ends came to 14 bases. Germline V gene sequence: CDR1 SGHRS, CDR2 YFSETQ. The CDR3 loop spans 16 amino acids. CDR3 sequence: CASSLEGARAYNEQFF. The CDR3 region has the DNA TGCGCCAGCAGCTTGGAAGGAGCTAGAGCGTACAATGAGCAGTTCTTC.

V gene TRBV2 combines with J gene TRBJ1-6; the D is unclear. There are 11 residues in the CDR3. Germline loops: CDR1 SNHLY, CDR2 FYNNEI. Trimming took off 8 bases at V and 18 bases at J, with 17 bases between the two ends. CDR3 in DNA: TGTGCCAGCGGGGATATACTAACCCCCCACTTT. It yields the protein CASGDILTPHF. Looking up the rest from reference TRBV2 and TRBJ1-6 gives the full variable domain: EPEVTQTPSHQVTQMGQEVILRCVPISNHLYFYWYRQILGQKVEFLVSFYNNEISEKSEIFDDQFSVERPDGSNFTLKIRSTKLEDSAMYFCASGDILTPHFGNGTRLTVT.

This clone appeared a single time. The chain combines TRBV25-1 with TRBJ2-3, with D unclear. The CDR3 covers 15 residues. In germline, CDR1 is MGHDK, CDR2 SYGVNS. The V end was cut by 1 base, the J end by 2 bases, with 10 bases between. CDR3 sequence (DNA): TGTGCCAGCAGTGAATCTGGCAGAAACACAGATACGCAGTATTTT. The encoded protein is CASSESGRNTDTQYF. Variable domain in full (rest from reference TRBV25-1 and TRBJ2-3): EADIYQTPRYLVIGTGKKITLECSQTMGHDKMYWYQQDPGMELHLIHYSYGVNSTEKGDLSSESTVSRIRTEHFPLTLESARPSHTSQYLCASSESGRNTDTQYFGPGTRLTVL.

This rearrangement joins TRBV28 to TRBJ2-7; no reliable D call. Germline V gives CDR1 MDHEN, CDR2 SYDVKM. The CDR3 contains 14 residues. V was shortened by 3 bases and J by 3 bases, with 12 bases between the two germline ends. The CDR3 protein is CASSLGRISYEQYF. For the CDR3, the DNA is TGTGCCAGCAGTTTGGGCAGGATTAGCTACGAGCAGTACTTC. Based on the CDR3 plus reference TRBV28 and TRBJ2-7, the full variable domain is DVKVTQSSRYLVKRTGEKVFLECVQDMDHENMFWYRQDPGLGLRLIYFSYDVKMKEKGDIPEGYSVSREKKERFSLILESASTNQTSMYLCASSLGRISYEQYFGPGTRLTVT.

The V gene is TRBV4-3, the J gene TRBJ2-1, with D perhaps matching TRBD2 (6 bases). The CDR3 spans 15 residues. Germline CDR1 is LGHNA and CDR2 is YSLEER. Trimming took 4 bases from V and 0 from J, leaving 10 bases between them. As DNA, the CDR3 is TGCGCCAGCAGCCGGGGAGGTAGCTCCTACAATGAGCAGTTCTTC. It specifies CASSRGGSSYNEQFF.

The J gene is TRBJ2-5, the V gene TRBV5-1, with 13 positions matching TRBD2. The CDR3 has 17 residues. Germline V lookup: CDR1 SGHRS, CDR2 YFSETQ. Trimming took 0 bases from V and 5 from J; bases not matched to a gene: 7. The DNA for the CDR3 is TGCGCCAGCAGCTTGGGAGTACTAGCGGGAGGGGAGGAGACCCAGTACTTC. This encodes CASSLGVLAGGEETQYF.

The chain's CDR3 is CASSQDLGGRQPQHF. The CDR3 DNA sequence: TGCGCCAGCAGCCAAGATTTGGGGGGGCGGCAGCCCCAGCATTTT. The chain is built from TRBV4-3 and TRBJ1-5; possible D gene TRBD1, 6 bases. From germline, CDR1 is LGHNA and CDR2 YSLEER. The CDR3 covers 15 residues. Trimming cost V 0 bases and J 7 bases, with 13 bases left between them.

The chain combines TRBV7-6 with TRBJ2-5, with 10 bases lining up with TRBD2. The junction had 4 bases not matched to a gene; V was cut back by 1 base and J by 2 bases. CDR1 is SGHVS and CDR2 is FNYEAQ in the germline V gene. This CDR3 has 16 amino acids. The CDR3, as DNA: TGTGCCAGCAGCTTAGAGCAGCGGGGGGGACAAGAGACCCAGTACTTC. It codes for CASSLEQRGGQETQYF.

V gene TRBV4-1 combines with J gene TRBJ1-2; D perhaps matches TRBD1 (5 bases). Germline lookup yields CDR1 MGHRA and CDR2 YSYEKL. V was clipped by 0 bases and J by 4 bases, with 15 bases between them. This CDR3 region has 16 residues. The CDR3 is CASSQDSGGAGYGYTF. CDR3 coding DNA: TGCGCCAGCAGCCAAGATTCGGGCGGGGCAGGCTATGGCTACACCTTC.

The table lists this clone with a count of one. The rearrangement joins TRBV28 to TRBJ2-5; 11 nucleotides match TRBD2. With 6 bases clipped from V and 2 bases from J, the junction kept 8 bases outside the gene matches. In germline, CDR1 is MDHEN, CDR2 SYDVKM. This CDR3 spans 16 amino acids. The chain's CDR3 is CASSPTSGSWQETQYF. CDR3 sequence (DNA): TGTGCCAGCAGCCCTACTAGCGGGAGTTGGCAAGAGACCCAGTACTTC.

This sequence joins TRBV4-1 and TRBJ1-2; D is uncertain. CDR3 length: 12 amino acids. CDR1 and CDR2 from the germline V gene are MGHRA and YSYEKL. Trimming removed 6 bases from V and 10 bases from J, with 15 bases in between. In DNA, the CDR3 is TGCGCCAGCAGTCTACACACAGACCACTACACCTTC. It translates to CASSLHTDHYTF.

The V call is TRBV6-4, the J call TRBJ1-4; no clear D. This CDR3 is 13 amino acids long. V shed 4 bases and J shed 8 bases, with 11 bases lying between them. Germline CDR1 reads MRHNA; CDR2 reads SNTAGT. DNA of the CDR3: TGTGCCAGCAGTGTCCAGGCGGGCGAAAAACTGTTTTTT. Amino acid sequence: CASSVQAGEKLFF.